What follows describes a single TCR beta chain. The data belong to a study of T cell clonotyping in hematopoietic cell transplantation. Clones were read by immunoSEQ multiplex PCR, and TCRdb kept only the in-frame ones, dropping some. The data contain 35,000 to 50,000 clones, 95% of them singletons. Germline lookup yields CDR1 ENHRY and CDR2 SYGVKD. There are 12 residues in the CDR3. The V end was cut by 7 bases, the J end by 5 bases, with 8 bases between. The chain employs TRBV10-3 and TRBJ2-2, with a weak D call TRBD1 (5 bases). The receptor was isolated from a man aged 25-45 years in good health. Some clones in this sample may be carry-over from other donors' samples. The sequenced material came from peripheral blood mononuclear cells. CDR3 DNA sequence: TGTGCCATCACAAGGGGTACCGGGGAGCTGTTTTTT. It is translated as CAITRGTGELFF.